The clone carrying this T cell receptor (beta chain) was observed a single time. This table comes from immunoSEQ multiplex PCR, and its TCRdb copy is limited to in-frame clones, with some not included. In the table there are approximately 450,000 clones, more than 80% of which are singletons. The data derive from a study of blood T cell repertoires in COVID-19. As for the study in general: From T cells, B-cell-depleted T cells, or PBMCs came the material, which was cDNA or gDNA.

The specimen sequenced was PBMCs or T cells enriched from blood (not recorded which). The origin of this receptor is a man aged 30 to 39 who had recovered from COVID-19.

CDR3 DNA: TGCGCCAGCAGCCAAGATCGATCGGGGAGTCTAGCGGGGGCCTACGAGCAGTACTTC. As protein: CASSQDRSGSLAGAYEQYF. This chain uses TRBV4-1 with TRBJ2-7; 10 bases match TRBD2. The CDR3 covers 19 residues. The germline V gene encodes CDR1 MGHRA and CDR2 YSYEKL. The ends lost 0 bases at V and 2 bases at J; junction bases unmatched: 13.